The sequence of this T cell receptor (beta chain) was determined in a study of T-cell reconstitution after alpha-beta-depleted transplantation in children. During its preparation, the TCRbeta library received unique molecular identifiers. TCRdb reanalysed the PCR reads using MiXCR and keeps one entry per CDR3 protein. Altogether a few hundred thousand distinct CDR3 sequences are present, about 11% being singletons, with the ten largest covering roughly 27%. This clonotype showed up many times. Its antigen is currently unknown. General study points: Some patients' high day-60 TCRbeta diversity was traced to surviving recipient T cells and thymic progenitors. In patients about two months after transplant, alpha-beta T cells reportedly arose from several hundred expanded graft clones.

Germline V gene sequence: CDR1 SGHRS, CDR2 YFSETQ. The CDR3 is 16 residues long. V was pared by 7 bases and J by 0 bases, with 10 bases of the junction left unmatched. The sequence came from a child younger than two with acute myeloid leukemia, due to receive a stem cell transplant. The genes are TRBV5-1 and TRBJ2-3; 8 nucleotides line up with TRBD2. Sequenced here: PBMCs, sampled before TCRalphabeta/CD19-depleted stem cell transplant. The CDR3 nucleotides read TGCGCCAGCCGGATCCTTAGCGGGGAAAGCACAGATACGCAGTATTTT. Protein sequence: CASRILSGESTDTQYF.